Presented here are 22 T cell receptor beta chains from one specimen sequenced in a study of shared clonotypes between healthy human individuals (dated by TCRdb to about 2020). The library came from the immunoSEQ multiplex PCR assay. As stored in TCRdb, this immuneACCESS dataset retains in-frame rearrangements with V and J assigned. A fraction of the clones does not appear; measured against another copy, unresolved V genes explain less than half of the discrepancy, and the remainder lacks a known reason. The sample table lists some 1,400,000 clones, 95% to 97% of them with a count of one. The ten top clones hold approximately 1.1% of the sample. The source material was naive CD4+ T cells sorted from blood. This specimen's cell subset or site label, interpreted: CD45RA+ positively selected. Receptors originate from a man younger than 40 in good health.

The chain combines TRBV19 with TRBJ1-4; possibly TRBD1 for D (5 bases). The CDR3 sequence is 14 residues long. From germline, CDR1 is LNHDA and CDR2 SQIVND (reference sequence). Trimming pared 3 bases from V and 13 bases from J, leaving 18 bases between. This CDR3 reads CASSMGPWGRRLFF. The CDR3, as DNA: TGTGCCAGTAGTATGGGGCCATGGGGTAGAAGACTGTTTTTT.

V gene TRBV11-1 combines with J gene TRBJ2-5, with TRBD1 matching 9 bases. CDR3 length equals 18 residues. Trimming at V came to 3 bases and at J to 4 bases, leaving 15 bases not matched to a gene. Looked up from germline, CDR1 is SGHAT and CDR2 is FQDESV (reference sequence). CDR3 coding DNA: TGTGCCAGCAGCTTTACCGGGACAGGGCCGAATCAAGGAGAGACCCAGTACTTC. It codes for CASSFTGTGPNQGETQYF.

The V call is TRBV25-1, the J call TRBJ1-5; D not resolved. Trimming took 4 bases from V and 0 from J, leaving 7 bases between them. This CDR3 region has 14 residues. Germline lookup yields CDR1 MGHDK and CDR2 SYGVNS. The chain's CDR3 is CASSGPYSNQPQHF. The CDR3 nucleotides are TGTGCCAGCAGTGGGCCATATAGCAATCAGCCCCAGCATTTT.

The J gene is TRBJ1-1, the V gene TRBV5-6; TRBD1 matches at 7 bases. The CDR3 covers 14 residues. The V gene's germline CDR1 is SGHDT and CDR2 YYEEEE. J gave up 3 bases and V 2 bases, and 4 bases lay outside the gene matches. CDR3 residues: CASSFRGPYTEAFF. DNA of the CDR3: TGTGCCAGCAGCTTTAGGGGGCCGTACACTGAAGCTTTCTTT.

This clone has only one observation. The chain uses TRBV6-5 and TRBJ2-1; 7 nucleotides agree with TRBD1. V was clipped by 4 bases and J by 5 bases; unmatched bases: 11. CDR3 length: 16 amino acids. CDR1 and CDR2 (germline): MNHEY, SVGAGI. Here the CDR3 reads CASSSLDLTGDNEQFF. CDR3 nucleotides: TGTGCCAGCAGTTCCCTCGATCTAACAGGGGACAATGAGCAGTTCTTC.

The rearrangement joins TRBV19 to TRBJ1-1, with unresolved D. There are 12 residues in the CDR3. The V gene lost 9 bases and the J gene lost 3 bases, with 11 bases spanning the gap. CDR1 is LNHDA, CDR2 SQIVND, per germline (reference sequence). The CDR3 nucleotides are TGTGCCAGCTTAGGGAGGGACACTGAAGCTTTCTTT. This translates into CASLGRDTEAFF.

The chain carries TRBV11-2 and TRBJ2-1; D gene ambiguous. The CDR3 is 15 residues long. CDR1 SGHAT and CDR2 FQNNGV come from the germline V gene. The V end lost 5 bases, the J end lost 1 base, and 12 bases lay between the germline ends. CDR3 protein: CASSLQIRSYNEQFF. The CDR3 bases are TGTGCCAGCAGCCTCCAAATACGGTCCTACAATGAGCAGTTCTTC.

This chain uses TRBV28 with TRBJ1-1; perhaps TRBD1 as D (5 bases). The CDR3 runs 13 residues. V shed 5 bases and J shed 7 bases, with 14 bases lying between them. Germline V gene lookup returns CDR1 MDHEN and CDR2 SYDVKM. CDR3 in amino acids: CASSHWDGVEAFF. CDR3 coding DNA: TGTGCCAGCAGTCATTGGGACGGAGTTGAAGCTTTCTTT.

This clone appeared a single time. J is TRBJ2-3 and V is TRBV4-2; TRBD2 matches at 12 bases. The germline CDR1 and CDR2 sequences are LGHNA and YNFKEQ. V lost 3 bases, J lost 2 bases, and 6 bases stayed unmatched. There are 17 residues in the CDR3. In DNA, the CDR3 is TGTGCCAGCAGCCATTCCGGACTAGCGGGGACCACAGATACGCAGTATTTT. Translated, it gives CASSHSGLAGTTDTQYF.

There are a few counts of this clone. This sequence joins TRBV11-3 and TRBJ2-2; D may be TRBD1 (6 bases). From germline, CDR1 is SGHNT and CDR2 YENEEA. The V end lost 5 bases, the J end lost 5 bases, and 12 bases lay between the germline ends. The length of the CDR3 is 14 residues. The CDR3 coding sequence is TGTGCCAGCAGCCCCGGGACACGGACCGGGGAGCTGTTTTTT. Its translation: CASSPGTRTGELFF.

The V and J genes are TRBV5-1 and TRBJ1-1, with 8 bases lining up with TRBD1. Germline V gene data show CDR1 as SGHRS and CDR2 as YFSETQ. The CDR3 covers 13 residues. V shed 6 bases, J shed 3 bases, and the junction held 4 bases outside the gene matches. CDR3 protein: CASTIQGDTEAFF. The CDR3 DNA sequence: TGCGCCAGCACGATACAGGGGGACACTGAAGCTTTCTTT.

V is TRBV9 and J is TRBJ2-1; D is unclear. Germline-derived CDR1 and CDR2 are SGDLS and YYNGEE. The V gene lost 0 bases and the J gene lost 2 bases, with 9 bases spanning the gap. CDR3 size: 15 residues. CDR3 DNA sequence: TGTGCCAGCAGCGTAGGGGCTAGACCCTACAATGAGCAGTTCTTC. It translates to CASSVGARPYNEQFF.

This clone was seen only once. The chain employs TRBV4-2 and TRBJ2-1; tentative D call: TRBD1 (6 bases). V lost 3 bases and J lost 4, with 16 bases in between. This CDR3 is built from 16 residues. CDR1 and CDR2 from the germline V gene are LGHNA and YNFKEQ. Written as DNA, the CDR3 is TGTGCCAGCAGCCATGGACCGACAGGAGCATACAATGAGCAGTTCTTC. The encoded protein is CASSHGPTGAYNEQFF.

The chain couples TRBV14 to TRBJ1-4, with a tentative D call TRBD1 (5 bases). The CDR3 runs 19 residues. V lost 0 bases and J 7 bases, leaving 24 bases between the germline ends. The germline V gene has CDR1 SGHDN and CDR2 FVKESK. The CDR3 protein is CASSQDPVAEGRAIEKLFF. The CDR3, as DNA: TGTGCCAGCAGCCAAGATCCAGTCGCCGAGGGGCGGGCCATTGAAAAACTGTTTTTT.

Of note for this clone: Since the CDR3 does not end with the conserved phenylalanine or tryptophan, this likely comes from a read error. The chain has TRBV7-3 and TRBJ2-7; D gene uncertain. Germline V gene data show CDR1 as SGHTA and CDR2 as FQGTGA. This CDR3 comprises 13 residues. The CDR3 DNA is TGTGCCAGCAGCTTAATGGCTTCCTCCGAGCAGTACTTA. Translating gives CASSLMASSEQYL.

This chain connects TRBV10-2 to TRBJ2-1; 14 bases align to TRBD2. Germline V lookup: CDR1 WSHSY, CDR2 SAAADI. CDR3 length: 17 residues. Trimming removed 7 bases from V and 0 bases from J; junction bases left unmatched: 5. For the CDR3, the DNA is TGCGCCAGCATGGGACTAGCGGGGGAGAGCTCCTACAATGAGCAGTTCTTC. Encoded protein: CASMGLAGESSYNEQFF.

The genes are TRBV7-9 and TRBJ2-7, with D possibly TRBD2 on 6 matching bases. Deletions cut 0 bases from V and 4 bases from J, with 13 bases between. The V gene's germline CDR1 is SEHNR and CDR2 FQNEAQ (reference sequence). There are 15 residues in the CDR3. This chain's CDR3 is CASSLALAGRYEQYF. CDR3 coding DNA: TGTGCCAGCAGCTTAGCCCTCGCGGGACGGTACGAGCAGTACTTC.

The rearrangement links TRBV5-4 to TRBJ1-2; 10 nucleotides line up with TRBD1. CDR1 is SGHNT, CDR2 YYREEE, per germline (reference sequence). This CDR3 region has 15 residues. The trim removed 4 bases at V and 0 bases at J, leaving 3 bases unmatched. The CDR3 protein is CASSPGQGPNYGYTF. As DNA, the CDR3 is TGTGCCAGCAGCCCGGGACAGGGGCCTAACTATGGCTACACCTTC.

The chain employs TRBV6-1 and TRBJ2-1; no clear D. Germline V gives CDR1 MNHNS, CDR2 SASEGT. V lost 2 bases, J lost 0 bases, and 8 bases lay in between. This CDR3 spans 15 amino acids. The CDR3: CASSEYQPSYNEQFF. CDR3 bases: TGTGCCAGCAGTGAATACCAGCCCTCCTACAATGAGCAGTTCTTC.

The chain links TRBV11-2 to TRBJ2-5, with D possibly TRBD1 on 6 matching bases. In germline, CDR1 is SGHAT, CDR2 FQNNGV. This CDR3 is built from 16 residues. The V and J ends lost 5 bases and 4 bases respectively, with 20 bases between them. The CDR3 reads CASSIARGAVGETQYF. The CDR3 DNA follows: TGTGCCAGCAGCATCGCCAGGGGAGCAGTCGGAGAGACCCAGTACTTC.

The chain uses TRBV5-1 and TRBJ2-1; D perhaps matches TRBD2 (5 bases). The CDR3 has 15 amino acids. Trimming pared 4 bases from V and 6 bases from J, leaving 17 bases between. The V gene's germline CDR1 is SGHRS and CDR2 YFSETQ. The DNA for the CDR3 is TGCGCCAGCAGCCCCTCCCTACTAGGAGTCAATGAGCAGTTCTTC. It codes for CASSPSLLGVNEQFF.

J is TRBJ1-1 and V is TRBV19; 7 nucleotides match TRBD1. Losses at the gene ends were 4 bases for V and 0 bases for J; bases not matched to a gene: 11. The CDR3 sequence is 17 residues long. Germline V gene data show CDR1 as LNHDA and CDR2 as SQIVND (reference sequence). The CDR3 region is CASSTGQVRRMNTEAFF. The CDR3 DNA reads as TGTGCCAGTAGTACCGGACAGGTCCGCCGAATGAACACTGAAGCTTTCTTT.